This TCR beta chain derives from a study of shared clonotypes between healthy human individuals. The CDR3 contains 15 residues. The germline V gene encodes CDR1 LNHDA and CDR2 SQIVND (reference sequence). The J segment lost 2 bases and the V segment lost 9 bases, leaving 12 bases of the junction unmatched. Measured with immunoSEQ multiplex PCR; TCRdb has only the in-frame clones, and not every one. The sample has fewer than 2.5 million clones, 93% seen once; the top ten hold 0.36%. In this sample, this clone turned up once. The source of this sequence is a man aged 18 to 30 in good health. Some clones in this sample may be carry-over from other donors' samples. Specimen: naive CD4+ T cells from PBMCs. Regarding subset: CD45RA+ positively selected. The chain uses TRBV19 and TRBJ2-5; 7 bases align to TRBD2. CDR3 in DNA: TGTGCCAGCGGTAACCCCGGGGGGAGACAAGAGACCCAGTACTTC. Translation gives CASGNPGGRQETQYF.